These 15 T cell receptor beta chains came from one sample sequenced in a study of cytomegalovirus exposure and HLA in healthy donors. The study ran its PCR with 60 Vbeta and 13 Jbeta primers. This table comes from immunoSEQ multiplex PCR, and its TCRdb copy is limited to in-frame clones, with some not included. The sample has 95,000 to 130,000 clones, less than 80% seen once. Sequencing was done on a sample of PBMCs. These receptors were taken from a middle-aged woman in good health and CMV-seropositive.

The V call is TRBV5-1, the J call TRBJ1-1; D is ambiguous. Trimming removed 3 bases at V and 1 base at J, with 13 bases between. The CDR3 loop spans 15 amino acids. Germline V lookup: CDR1 SGHRS, CDR2 YFSETQ. The CDR3 DNA reads TGCGCCAGCAGCTCACTTACTACGCCGAACACTGAAGCTTTCTTT. Residues: CASSSLTTPNTEAFF.

This rearrangement joins TRBV27 to TRBJ2-6; D is possibly TRBD1 (5 bases). With 10 bases removed from V and 0 bases from J, the gap between germline ends came to 16 bases. Germline V gives CDR1 MNHEY, CDR2 SMNVEV (reference sequence). The CDR3 spans 16 residues. The DNA for the CDR3 is TGTGCCACGAATTTGACAGAACACTCTGGGGCCAACGTCCTGACTTTC. It translates to CATNLTEHSGANVLTF.

The chain carries TRBV2 and TRBJ2-7; 10 nucleotides line up with TRBD1. V shed 4 bases and J 9 bases; nucleotides not matched to a gene: 6. CDR1 SNHLY and CDR2 FYNNEI come from the germline V gene. The CDR3 is 13 residues long. The DNA of the CDR3 is TGTGCCAGCAGTGTTAATCGGGACAGGGGGCAGTACTTC. Translating it yields CASSVNRDRGQYF. Based on the CDR3 plus reference TRBV2 and TRBJ2-7, the full variable domain is EPEVTQTPSHQVTQMGQEVILRCVPISNHLYFYWYRQILGQKVEFLVSFYNNEISEKSEIFDDQFSVERPDGSNFTLKIRSTKLEDSAMYFCASSVNRDRGQYFGPGTRLTVT.

The rearrangement uses TRBV25-1 and TRBJ1-1; D is ambiguous. Germline V gene data show CDR1 as MGHDK and CDR2 as SYGVNS. Trimming stripped 1 base from V and 1 base from J, with 13 bases between. CDR3 length: 16 residues. CDR3 DNA sequence: TGTGCCAGCAGTGAATGGGGAGAAAGGGCGAACACTGAAGCTTTCTTT. This translates into CASSEWGERANTEAFF.

In its sample, this clone was seen a few times. V is TRBV6-5 and J is TRBJ2-7, with D tentatively TRBD1 (7 bases). The length of the CDR3 is 14 residues. V was trimmed by 6 bases and J by 4 bases, leaving 16 bases between them. Germline assignment: CDR1 MNHEY and CDR2 SVGAGI. The CDR3 DNA reads as TGTGCCAGCAGCGGCCAGGGGGGTCGGTACGAGCAGTACTTC. Translation: CASSGQGGRYEQYF.

This clone was counted between two and nine times. At one boundary the junction diverges from the germline segment, which might be a read error. This chain joins TRBV18 and TRBJ1-1; 7 nucleotides match TRBD1. The CDR3 covers 14 residues. Germline-derived CDR1 and CDR2 are KGHSH and LQKENI. The CDR3, as DNA: TGTGCCAGCGGCTGGGACAGTAAGAACGCTGAAGCTTTCTTT. Its protein is CASGWDSKNAEAFF. Full variable domain (remainder filled in from reference TRBV18 and TRBJ1-1): NAGVMQNPRHLVRRRGQEARLRCSPMKGHSHVYWYRQLPEEGLKFMVYLQKENIIDESGMPKERFSAEFPKEGPSILRIQQVVRGDSAAYFCASGWDSKNAEAFFGQGTRLTVV.

The chain recombines TRBV19 with TRBJ2-7; TRBD1 agrees at 11 bases. Germline V gene lookup returns CDR1 LNHDA and CDR2 SQIVND (reference sequence). V dropped 9 bases and J dropped 4; count of bases not matched to a gene: 5. The CDR3 covers 13 residues. CDR3 amino acids: CASMDRGRYEQYF. As DNA, the CDR3 is TGTGCCAGCATGGACAGGGGGCGGTACGAGCAGTACTTC.

The CDR3 DNA reads TGTGCCAGCAGCCGCGGACAGGACTCCTACAATGAGCAGTTCTTC. Amino acid sequence: CASSRGQDSYNEQFF. The V call is TRBV7-9, the J call TRBJ2-1, with 7 bases aligning to TRBD1. With V trimmed by 5 bases and J by 0 bases, 4 bases remained unmatched. CDR3 size: 15 residues. CDR1 and CDR2 from the germline V gene are SEHNR and FQNEAQ (reference sequence).

This chain joins TRBV29-1 and TRBJ2-5, with TRBD2 matching 8 bases. In germline, CDR1 is SQVTM, CDR2 ANQGSEA. The junction had 6 bases not matched to a gene; V was cut back by 4 bases and J by 5 bases. The CDR3 is 13 amino acids. The chain's CDR3 is CSVVAGIGETQYF. As DNA, the CDR3 is TGCAGCGTTGTAGCGGGAATTGGGGAGACCCAGTACTTC.

There are a few counts of this clone. This chain's CDR3 is CATAGGRQGLSYEQYF. CDR3 nucleotide sequence: TGTGCCACCGCGGGGGGTAGGCAGGGGTTGTCGTACGAGCAGTACTTC. This chain uses TRBV28 with TRBJ2-7, with TRBD2 identical over 8 bases. Germline loops: CDR1 MDHEN, CDR2 SYDVKM. There are 16 residues in the CDR3. After removal of 10 bases from V and 4 bases from J, the junction contained 18 bases not matched to a gene.

V is TRBV6-5 and J is TRBJ1-5; the match to TRBD1 covers 8 bases. This CDR3 comprises 14 residues. After removal of 6 bases from V and 7 bases from J, the junction contained 8 bases not matched to a gene. The V gene's germline CDR1 is MNHEY and CDR2 SVGAGI. CDR3 sequence: CASSLDRGIQPQHF. DNA for the CDR3: TGTGCCAGCAGCTTAGACAGGGGAATCCAGCCCCAGCATTTT.

This rearrangement joins TRBV7-9 to TRBJ2-1, with D unclear. This CDR3 spans 15 amino acids. Trimming cost V 5 bases and J 10 bases, with 21 bases left between them. Per germline, CDR1 SEHNR and CDR2 FQNEAQ (reference sequence). The CDR3 loop is CASSQGLALPQEQFF. In nucleotides, the CDR3 is TGTGCCAGCAGCCAAGGCTTGGCTCTTCCACAGGAGCAGTTCTTC.

The chain employs TRBV7-3 and TRBJ2-3; 7 nucleotides align to TRBD2. The ends lost 6 bases at V and 4 bases at J; junction bases unmatched: 7. Per the germline V gene, CDR1 is SGHTA and CDR2 is FQGTGA. The CDR3 is made up of 14 amino acids. CDR3 DNA: TGTGCCAGCAGTCGGGAGGAGGGTCCAGATACGCAGTATTTT. This codes for CASSREEGPDTQYF.

This clone showed up just a few times. The chain recombines TRBV9 with TRBJ2-3; 7 nucleotides line up with TRBD2. Germline V gives CDR1 SGDLS, CDR2 YYNGEE. The CDR3 spans 18 residues. With 0 bases clipped from V and 0 bases from J, the junction kept 10 bases outside the gene matches. This chain's CDR3 is CASSVATSSGVSTDTQYF. The CDR3 nucleotides read TGTGCCAGCAGCGTAGCTACTTCTAGCGGAGTTAGCACAGATACGCAGTATTTT.

The J gene is TRBJ1-1, the V gene TRBV6-1; no clear D gene. Per germline, CDR1 MNHNS and CDR2 SASEGT. The CDR3 is 13 amino acids. V lost 1 base to trimming and J lost 11 bases, with 14 bases between them. The CDR3 is CASSEDIALKAFF. CDR3 bases: TGTGCCAGCAGTGAAGACATAGCCCTGAAGGCTTTCTTT.